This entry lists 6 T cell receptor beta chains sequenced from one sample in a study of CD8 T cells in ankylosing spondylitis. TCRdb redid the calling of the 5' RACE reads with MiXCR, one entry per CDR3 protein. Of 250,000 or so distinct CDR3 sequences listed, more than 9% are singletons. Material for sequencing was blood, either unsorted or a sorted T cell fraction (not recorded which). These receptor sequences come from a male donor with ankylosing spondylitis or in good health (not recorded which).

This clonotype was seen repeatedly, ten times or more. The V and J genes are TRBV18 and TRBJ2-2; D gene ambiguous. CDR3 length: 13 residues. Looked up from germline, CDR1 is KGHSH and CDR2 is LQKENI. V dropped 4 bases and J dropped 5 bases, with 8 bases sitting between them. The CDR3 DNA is TGTGCCAGCTCACTTTCAGGAACCGGGGAGCTGTTTTTT. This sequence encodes CASSLSGTGELFF. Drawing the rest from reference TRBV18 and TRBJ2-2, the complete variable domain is NAGVMQNPRHLVRRRGQEARLRCSPMKGHSHVYWYRQLPEEGLKFMVYLQKENIIDESGMPKERFSAEFPKEGPSILRIQQVVRGDSAAYFCASSLSGTGELFFGEGSRLTVL.

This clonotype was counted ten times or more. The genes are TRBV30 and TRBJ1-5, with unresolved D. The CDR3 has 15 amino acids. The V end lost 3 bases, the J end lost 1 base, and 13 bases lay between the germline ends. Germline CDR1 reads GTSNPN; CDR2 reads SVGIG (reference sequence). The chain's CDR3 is CAWSPKAGSNQPQHF. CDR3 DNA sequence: TGTGCCTGGAGCCCGAAGGCGGGGAGCAATCAGCCCCAGCATTTT.

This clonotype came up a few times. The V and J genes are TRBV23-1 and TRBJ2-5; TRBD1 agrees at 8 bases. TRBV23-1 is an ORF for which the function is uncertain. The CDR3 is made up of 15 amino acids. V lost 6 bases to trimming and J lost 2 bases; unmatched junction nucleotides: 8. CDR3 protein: CASRLGQVHQETQYF. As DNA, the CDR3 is TGCGCCAGCAGACTGGGACAGGTACATCAAGAGACCCAGTACTTC.

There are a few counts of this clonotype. CDR3 amino acids: CASSSSQGNSYEQYF. As DNA, the CDR3 is TGTGCCAGCAGTTCATCTCAGGGGAATTCCTACGAGCAGTACTTC. The genes are TRBV25-1 and TRBJ2-7; tentatively, D is TRBD1 (6 bases). Germline V gene data show CDR1 as MGHDK and CDR2 as SYGVNS. The CDR3 spans 15 residues. The V gene lost 5 bases and the J gene lost 1 base, with 15 bases spanning the gap.

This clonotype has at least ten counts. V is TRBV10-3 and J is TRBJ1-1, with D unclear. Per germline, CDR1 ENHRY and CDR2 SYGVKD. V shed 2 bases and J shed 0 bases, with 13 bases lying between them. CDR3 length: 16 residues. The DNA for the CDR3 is TGTGCCATCAGTGAGCGGGCCCTTAGTTTGAACACTGAAGCTTTCTTT. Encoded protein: CAISERALSLNTEAFF.

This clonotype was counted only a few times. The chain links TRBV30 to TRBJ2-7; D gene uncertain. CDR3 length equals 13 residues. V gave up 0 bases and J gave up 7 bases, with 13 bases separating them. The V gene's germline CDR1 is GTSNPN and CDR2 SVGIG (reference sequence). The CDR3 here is CAWSVTLGLEQYF. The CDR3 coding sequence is TGTGCCTGGAGTGTCACCCTTGGGCTGGAGCAGTACTTC.